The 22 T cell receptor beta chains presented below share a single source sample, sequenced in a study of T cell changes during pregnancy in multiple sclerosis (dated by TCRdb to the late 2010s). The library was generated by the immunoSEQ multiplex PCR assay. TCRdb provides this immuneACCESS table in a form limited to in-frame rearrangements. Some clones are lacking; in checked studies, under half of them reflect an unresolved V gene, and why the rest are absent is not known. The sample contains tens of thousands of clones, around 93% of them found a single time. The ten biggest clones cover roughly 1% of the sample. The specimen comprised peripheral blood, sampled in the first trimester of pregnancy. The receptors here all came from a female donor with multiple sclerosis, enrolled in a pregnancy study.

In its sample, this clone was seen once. CDR3 loop: CASSPQPGTGLTYEQYF. CDR3 nucleotide sequence: TGTGCCAGCAGTCCTCAGCCCGGGACAGGCTTGACCTACGAGCAGTACTTC. The chain employs TRBV28 and TRBJ2-7, with 8 bases matching TRBD1. V gave up 5 bases and J gave up 2 bases; unmatched junction bases: 14. The V gene's germline CDR1 is MDHEN and CDR2 SYDVKM. There are 17 residues in the CDR3.

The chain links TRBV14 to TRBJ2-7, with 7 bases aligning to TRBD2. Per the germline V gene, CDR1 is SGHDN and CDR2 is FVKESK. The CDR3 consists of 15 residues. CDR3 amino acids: CPNNWGGISSYEQYF. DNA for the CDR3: TGTCCCAATAACTGGGGGGGGATTTCCTCCTACGAGCAGTACTTC.

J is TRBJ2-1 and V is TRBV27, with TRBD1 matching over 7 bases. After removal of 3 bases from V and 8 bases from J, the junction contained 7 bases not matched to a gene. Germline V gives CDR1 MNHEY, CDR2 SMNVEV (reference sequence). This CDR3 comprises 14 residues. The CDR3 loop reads CASSFQGGYDEQFF. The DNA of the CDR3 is TGTGCCAGCAGTTTCCAAGGGGGCTATGATGAGCAGTTCTTC.

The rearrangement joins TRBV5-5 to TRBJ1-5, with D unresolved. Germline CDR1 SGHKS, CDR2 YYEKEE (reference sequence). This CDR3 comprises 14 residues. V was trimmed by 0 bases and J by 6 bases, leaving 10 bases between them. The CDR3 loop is CASSLAWRGQPQHF. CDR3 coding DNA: TGTGCCAGCAGCTTGGCTTGGCGGGGTCAGCCCCAGCATTTT. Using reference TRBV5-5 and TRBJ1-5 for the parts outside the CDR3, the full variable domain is DAGVTQSPTHLIKTRGQQVTLRCSPISGHKSVSWYQQVLGQGPQFIFQYYEKEERGRGNFPDRFSARQFPNYSSELNVNALLLGDSALYLCASSLAWRGQPQHFGDGTRLSIL.

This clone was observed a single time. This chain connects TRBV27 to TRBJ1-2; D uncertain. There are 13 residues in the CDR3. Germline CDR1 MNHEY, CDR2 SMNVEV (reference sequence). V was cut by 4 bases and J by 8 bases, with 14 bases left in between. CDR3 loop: CASSSAGRMGYTF. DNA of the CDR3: TGTGCCAGCAGTTCGGCAGGAAGGATGGGCTACACCTTC.

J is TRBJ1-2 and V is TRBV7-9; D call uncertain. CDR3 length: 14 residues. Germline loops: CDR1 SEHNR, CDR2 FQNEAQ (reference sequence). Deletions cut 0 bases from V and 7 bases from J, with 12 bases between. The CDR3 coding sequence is TGTGCCAGCAGCTTAGCGCGGGCAGACTCTGGCTACACCTTC. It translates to CASSLARADSGYTF.

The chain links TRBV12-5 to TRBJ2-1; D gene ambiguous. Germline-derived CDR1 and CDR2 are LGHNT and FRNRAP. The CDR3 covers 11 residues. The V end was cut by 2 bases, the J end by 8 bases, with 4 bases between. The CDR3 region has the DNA TGTGCTAGTGGTTTGCTCCATGAGCAGTTCTTC. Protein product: CASGLLHEQFF.

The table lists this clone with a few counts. CDR3 protein: CATLGANRLLANYGYTF. CDR3 nucleotides: TGTGCCACCCTGGGGGCCAACAGGCTCCTAGCTAACTATGGCTACACCTTC. This chain uses TRBV19 with TRBJ1-2, with D possibly being TRBD1 (6 bases). The CDR3 consists of 17 residues. Germline CDR1 and CDR2: LNHDA and SQIVND (reference sequence). Trimming removed 10 bases from V and 0 bases from J, with 24 bases in between.

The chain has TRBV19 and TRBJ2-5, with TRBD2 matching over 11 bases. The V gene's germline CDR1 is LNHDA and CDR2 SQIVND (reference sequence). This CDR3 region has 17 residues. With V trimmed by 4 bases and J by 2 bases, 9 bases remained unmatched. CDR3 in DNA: TGTGCCAGTAGTACCCTTGGACGACTAGCGGGGCAAGAGACCCAGTACTTC. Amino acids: CASSTLGRLAGQETQYF.

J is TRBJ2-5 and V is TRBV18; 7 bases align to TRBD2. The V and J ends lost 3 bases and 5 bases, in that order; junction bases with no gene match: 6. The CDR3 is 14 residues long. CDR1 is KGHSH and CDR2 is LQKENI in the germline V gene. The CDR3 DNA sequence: TGTGCCAGCTCACCCCTCCGGGGAGGGGAGACCCAGTACTTC. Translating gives CASSPLRGGETQYF.

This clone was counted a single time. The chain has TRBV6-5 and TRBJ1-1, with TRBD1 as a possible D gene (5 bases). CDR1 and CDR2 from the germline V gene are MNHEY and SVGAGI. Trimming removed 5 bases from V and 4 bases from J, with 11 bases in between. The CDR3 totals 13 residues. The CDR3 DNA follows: TGTGCCAGCAGTCTAAGTAGGGGCACTGAAGCTTTCTTT. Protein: CASSLSRGTEAFF.

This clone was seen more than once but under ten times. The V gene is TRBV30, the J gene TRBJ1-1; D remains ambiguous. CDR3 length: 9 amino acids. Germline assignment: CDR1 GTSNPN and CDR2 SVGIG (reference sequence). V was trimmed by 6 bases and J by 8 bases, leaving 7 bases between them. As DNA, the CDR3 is TGTGCCTGTGGGCCCGAAGCTTTCTTT. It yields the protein CACGPEAFF.

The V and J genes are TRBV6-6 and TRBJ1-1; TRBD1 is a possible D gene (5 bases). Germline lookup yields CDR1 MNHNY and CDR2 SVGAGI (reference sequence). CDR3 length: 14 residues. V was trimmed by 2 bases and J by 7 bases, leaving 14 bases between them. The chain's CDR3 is CASSYRGRGIEAFF. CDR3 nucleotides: TGTGCCAGCAGTTACAGGGGACGGGGGATTGAAGCTTTCTTT.

This chain's CDR3 is CASSLTDSGNTIYF. CDR3 nucleotide sequence: TGCGCCAGCAGCTTGACAGACTCTGGAAACACCATATATTTT. The J gene is TRBJ1-3, the V gene TRBV5-1; D remains ambiguous. CDR3 length: 14 amino acids. Germline CDR1 and CDR2: SGHRS and YFSETQ. Between the trimmed V and J ends, which lost 1 base and 0 bases, there was a span of 5 bases.

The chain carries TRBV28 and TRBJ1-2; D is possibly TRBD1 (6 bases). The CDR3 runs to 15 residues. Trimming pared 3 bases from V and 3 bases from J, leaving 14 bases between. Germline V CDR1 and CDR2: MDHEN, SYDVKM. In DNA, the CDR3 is TGTGCCAGCAGTTTTTCAGGGGCCTTCGACTATGGCTACACCTTC. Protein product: CASSFSGAFDYGYTF.

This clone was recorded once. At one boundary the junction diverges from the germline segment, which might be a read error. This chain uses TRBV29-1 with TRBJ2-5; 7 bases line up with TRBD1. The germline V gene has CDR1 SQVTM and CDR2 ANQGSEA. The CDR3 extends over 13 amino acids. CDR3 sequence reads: CSVPTGLQATQYF. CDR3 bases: TGCAGCGTACCGACAGGGTTGCAAGCGACCCAGTACTTC. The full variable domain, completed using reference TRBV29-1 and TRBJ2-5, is SAVISQKPSRDICQRGTSLTIQCQVDSQVTMMFWYRQQPGQSLTLIATANQGSEATYESGFVIDKFPISRPNLTFSTLTVSNMSPEDSSIYLCSVPTGLQATQYFGPGTRLLVL.

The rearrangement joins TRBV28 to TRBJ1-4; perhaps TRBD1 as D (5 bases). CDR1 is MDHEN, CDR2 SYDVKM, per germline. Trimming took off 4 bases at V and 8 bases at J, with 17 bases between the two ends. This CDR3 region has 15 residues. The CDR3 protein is CASSSPGLGREKLFF. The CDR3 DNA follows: TGTGCCAGCAGTTCACCGGGACTAGGCCGGGAAAAACTGTTTTTT.

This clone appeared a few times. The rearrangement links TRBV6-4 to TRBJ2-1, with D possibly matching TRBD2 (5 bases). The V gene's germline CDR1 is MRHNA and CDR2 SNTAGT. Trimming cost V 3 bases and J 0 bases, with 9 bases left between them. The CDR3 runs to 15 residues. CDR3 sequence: CASSDAGSSYNEQFF. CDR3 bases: TGTGCCAGCAGTGATGCGGGCAGCTCCTACAATGAGCAGTTCTTC.

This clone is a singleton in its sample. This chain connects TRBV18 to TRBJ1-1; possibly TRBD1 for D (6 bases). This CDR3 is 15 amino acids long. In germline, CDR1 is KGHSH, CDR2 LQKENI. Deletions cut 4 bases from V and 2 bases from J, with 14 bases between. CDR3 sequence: CASSRGQALNTEAFF. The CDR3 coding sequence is TGTGCCAGCTCACGGGGGCAGGCACTCAACACTGAAGCTTTCTTT.

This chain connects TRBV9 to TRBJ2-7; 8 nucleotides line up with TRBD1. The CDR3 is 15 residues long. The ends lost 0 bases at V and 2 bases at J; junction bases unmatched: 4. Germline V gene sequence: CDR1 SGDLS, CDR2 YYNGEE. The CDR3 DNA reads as TGTGCCAGCAGCGTAGAGGGGACAGGAGCCTACGAGCAGTACTTC. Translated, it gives CASSVEGTGAYEQYF.

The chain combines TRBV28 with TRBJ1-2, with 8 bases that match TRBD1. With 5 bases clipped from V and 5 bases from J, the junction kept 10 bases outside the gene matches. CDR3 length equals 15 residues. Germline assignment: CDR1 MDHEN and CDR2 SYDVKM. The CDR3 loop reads CASSPEDRALYGYTF. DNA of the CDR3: TGTGCCAGCAGTCCCGAGGACAGGGCCCTATATGGCTACACCTTC.

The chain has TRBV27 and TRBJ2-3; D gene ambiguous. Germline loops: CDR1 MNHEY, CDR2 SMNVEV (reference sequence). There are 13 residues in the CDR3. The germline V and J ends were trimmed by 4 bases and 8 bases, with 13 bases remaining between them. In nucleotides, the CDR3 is TGTGCCAGCAGTTCCCATCCCGCGGCTACGCAGTATTTT. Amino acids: CASSSHPAATQYF.